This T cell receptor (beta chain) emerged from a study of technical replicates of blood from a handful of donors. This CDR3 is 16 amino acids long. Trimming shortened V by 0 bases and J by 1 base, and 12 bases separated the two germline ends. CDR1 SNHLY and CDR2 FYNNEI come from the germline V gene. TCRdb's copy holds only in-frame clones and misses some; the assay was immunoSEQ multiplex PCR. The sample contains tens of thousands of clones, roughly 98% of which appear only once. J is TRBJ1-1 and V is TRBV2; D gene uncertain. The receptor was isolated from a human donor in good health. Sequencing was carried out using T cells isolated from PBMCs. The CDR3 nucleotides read TGTGCCAGCAGTGAAGCGGCGACAAAGAAGAACACTGAAGCTTTCTTT. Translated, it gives CASSEAATKKNTEAFF.